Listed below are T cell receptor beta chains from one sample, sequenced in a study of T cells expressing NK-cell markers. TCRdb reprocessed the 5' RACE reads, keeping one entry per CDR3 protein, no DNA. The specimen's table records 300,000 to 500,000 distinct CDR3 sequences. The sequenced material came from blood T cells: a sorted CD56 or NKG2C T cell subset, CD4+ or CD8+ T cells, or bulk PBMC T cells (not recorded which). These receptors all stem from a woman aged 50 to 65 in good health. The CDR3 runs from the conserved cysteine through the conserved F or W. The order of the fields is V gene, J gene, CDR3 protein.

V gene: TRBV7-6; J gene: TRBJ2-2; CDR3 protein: CATRGSGELFF
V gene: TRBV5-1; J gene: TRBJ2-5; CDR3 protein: CASSLAPGGYETQYF
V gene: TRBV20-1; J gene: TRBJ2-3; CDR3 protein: CSAVVILAGGPPRPTQYF
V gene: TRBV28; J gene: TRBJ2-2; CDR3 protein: CASRTGGRSNTGELFF
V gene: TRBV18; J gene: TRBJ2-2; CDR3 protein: CASSPTGELFF
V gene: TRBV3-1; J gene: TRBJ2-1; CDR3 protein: CASSQATGVNDEQFF
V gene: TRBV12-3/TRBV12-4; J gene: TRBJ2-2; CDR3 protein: CASSLRTSGKAGELFF
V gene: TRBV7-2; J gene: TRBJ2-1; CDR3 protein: CASSRLDKQFF
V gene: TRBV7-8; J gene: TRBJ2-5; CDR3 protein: CASSLEQTQETQYF
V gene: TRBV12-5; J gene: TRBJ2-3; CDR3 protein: CASGLGLKTGEGTDTQYF
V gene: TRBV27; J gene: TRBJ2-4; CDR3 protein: CASSPAGGVGQGAQRAKNIQYF
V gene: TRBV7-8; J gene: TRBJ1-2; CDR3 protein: CASSLGLIRGQGPNYGYTF
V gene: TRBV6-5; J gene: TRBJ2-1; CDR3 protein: CASRRTPGYYEQFF
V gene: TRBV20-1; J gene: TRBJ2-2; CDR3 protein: CSARDFRQGSFSGELFF
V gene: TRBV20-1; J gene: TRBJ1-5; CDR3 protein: CSASQGSNQPQHF
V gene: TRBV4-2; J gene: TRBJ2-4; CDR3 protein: CASSQEPNLRAKNIQYF
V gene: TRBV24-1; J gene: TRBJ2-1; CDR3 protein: CATSDRLGTSDYNEQFF
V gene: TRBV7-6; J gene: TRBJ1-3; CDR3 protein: CASSPSGVGNTIYF
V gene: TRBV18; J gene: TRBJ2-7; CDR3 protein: CASSMGTDYYEQYF
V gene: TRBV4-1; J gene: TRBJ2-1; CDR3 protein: CASSPLAGTYNEQFF
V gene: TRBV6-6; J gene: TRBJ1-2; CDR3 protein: CASGFSGGSYGYTF
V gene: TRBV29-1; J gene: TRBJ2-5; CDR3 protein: CSVGQGGWETQYF
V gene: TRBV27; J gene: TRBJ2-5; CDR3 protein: CASSPRGPETQYF
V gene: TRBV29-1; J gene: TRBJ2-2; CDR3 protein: CSVPRGSGTNTGELFF
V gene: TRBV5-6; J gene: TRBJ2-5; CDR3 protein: CASSNEETQYF
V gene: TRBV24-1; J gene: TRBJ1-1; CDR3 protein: CATSGATGATFF
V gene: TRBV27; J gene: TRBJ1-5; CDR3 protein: CASSLVSGGVNQPQHF
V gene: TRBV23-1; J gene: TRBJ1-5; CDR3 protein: CASSQSLDNQPQHF
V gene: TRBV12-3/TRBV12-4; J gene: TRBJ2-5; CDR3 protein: CASSPGQGVGPQETQYF
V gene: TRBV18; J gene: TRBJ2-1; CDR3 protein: CASSPIWGQGYNEQFF
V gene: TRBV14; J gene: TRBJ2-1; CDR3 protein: CASSQDPGQADNEQFF
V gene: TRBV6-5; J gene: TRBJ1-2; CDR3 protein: CASGQPPYGYTF
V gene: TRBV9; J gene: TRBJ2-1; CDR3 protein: CASSLVQGGTGQFF
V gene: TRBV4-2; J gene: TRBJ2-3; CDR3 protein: CASSTLASSTDTQYF
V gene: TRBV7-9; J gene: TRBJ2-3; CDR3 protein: CASSLEGTSVDTQYF
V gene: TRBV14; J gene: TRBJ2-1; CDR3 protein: CASSQVRGYNEQFF
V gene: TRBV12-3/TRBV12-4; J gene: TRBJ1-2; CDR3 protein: CASLSGDGYTF
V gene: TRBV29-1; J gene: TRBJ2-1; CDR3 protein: CSVGLAGATNEQFF